The entry below describes one T cell receptor (beta chain). No cognate antigen has been identified for it. No much larger clonotype is one base removed from it; base qualities were not supplied. Looking up the germline V gene yields CDR1 LGHNA and CDR2 YNFKEQ. Relative to germline, V is missing 0 bases and J is missing 2 bases, with 6 bases of the junction outside any gene match. The CDR3 runs 16 residues from the cysteine to the phenylalanine. The DNA shown is the 48-base CDR3, in frame from base 1. The data derive from a study of cytomegalovirus exposure and HLA in healthy donors (dated by TCRdb to 2017 to 2019). General notes on the study: An earlier analysis of approximately 640 of the donors reported approximately 300 Gb of sequence data and around 120 million unique TCR beta sequences from 190 million or so T cells. An early release that covered approximately 600 HLA-typed donors contained approximately 300 gigabases of sequencing data and tens of millions of unique TCR sequences. Of the approximately 400 genotyped donors, 81% fell in the genetic ancestry cluster associated with self-reported Caucasian donors. The study aimed to test whether signatures of past pathogen exposure could be identified by cataloging public T cell receptors. The study used immunosequencing to profile the T cell repertoires of hundreds of subjects and linked those repertoires to cytomegalovirus serostatus. Along with the roughly 700-subject first cohort, a separate validation cohort of 120 different subjects was used. The study combined high-throughput TCR immunosequencing, statistical association of individual TCRs with disease status, and machine learning to predict cytomegalovirus infection status. A later analysis re-analyzed previously published TCR beta repertoires from 660 or so donors and added high-resolution HLA genotyping to study TCR occurrence patterns. In the later analysis, no new phenotypic data were used to find candidate immune exposures; instead, reliance was placed on TCR beta sequences and their occurrence across donors. An earlier analysis of 587 of the donors applied high-throughput TCR beta sequencing to assess whether each TCR beta V gene segment acted as functional or pseudogenic. Donor age, sex, ethnicity and CMV serostatus were compiled alongside the repertoire data. In a later genetic analysis, genome-wide SNP genotypes for about three fifths of the roughly 670 donors were used, and that subset was treated as a discovery cohort. All discovery cohort repertoires had been generated using a single sequencing platform. HLA typing included class I and class II loci at four-digit resolution. Typing coverage varied by locus: roughly 629-630 donors for A, B, C, DRB1 and DQB1; more than 500 for DQA1; about 600 for DPA1; approximately 490 for DPB1. Roughly five DR-DQ haplotypes were handled as single units for association and clustering because linkage in the cohort was strong. Among several hundred genotyped donors of the cohort, an average of approximately 240,000 unique TCR beta nucleotide sequences was sequenced per donor, of which 15% to 20% were non-productive.

The study at large found these results: According to a later analysis, parvovirus B19, influenza, CMV and Epstein-Barr virus appeared linked to several top co-occurrence clusters. According to a later analysis, most CMV-associated TCR beta chains appeared to be HLA-restricted, and the HLA associations seemed to be driven largely by CMV exposure. Because the 87-base-pair reads could not distinguish some IMGT-functional V segments, including TRBV6-2 and TRBV6-3, those segments were excluded. Strong co-occurrence of HLA alleles, especially DR and DQ, made assigning TCR associations to individual alleles difficult. HLA typing was unavailable for some donors at each locus, so association tests used only the typed subset. Presence/absence analyses assumed roughly uniform sequencing depth across donors, an assumption that may not hold. Because counts were too low, 15 or so rarely observed V segments, including chromosome 9 orphons, were excluded from the earlier analysis of some 590 of the donors. Most TCR sequences were observed very rarely across donors, whereas some public TCRs were present in many individuals. A further reported finding was that TCR beta sequences accurately predicted the HLA-A and HLA-B alleles for most subjects in the first cohort. According to the authors, the approach could potentially be generalized to other disease states and immunological phenotypes. In a later analysis, around 15,000 TCR beta sequences were associated with specific HLA alleles at a false discovery rate of 0.05. Compared with equally common non-associated chains, HLA-associated TCR beta chains in a later analysis were more clonally expanded and had lower generation probabilities. The classifier was reported to diagnose cytomegalovirus status with high specificity and sensitivity in both the original and validation cohorts. Linkage disequilibrium might explain the correlated functional status among segregating V segments, but an unknown experimental factor could not be excluded. Broadly in line with IMGT annotations, most TCR beta V segments showed up in productive rearrangements about 87% or about 30% of the time in an earlier analysis of roughly 590 of the donors. This cohort had only TCR beta chains sequenced, and the lack of alpha or paired-chain data limited which features could be detected. A later analysis found that TCR association rates varied across HLA loci, with DRB1 alleles showing the most associated TCRs and HLA-C alleles the fewest. A few of the identified cytomegalovirus-associated TCR beta chains were confirmed in vitro to be specific for cytomegalovirus antigens. Immune exposure information for the cohort was limited to CMV serostatus. According to a later genetic analysis, donors in an Asian-associated ancestry cluster had fewer N-insertions in productive TCRs than the roughly 670-donor mean. The sequencing pipeline was judged likely to have produced a cluster of highly shared sequence variants as a technical artifact. In a later genetic analysis, a missense DCLRE1C variant was associated with V-gene and J-gene trimming of TCR beta chains, and the association was replicated in an independent cohort. The study gave a list of under 200 TCR beta chains associated with cytomegalovirus.

The cohort comprised some 700 healthy bone marrow donors. At the time of sampling, every cohort member was nominally healthy, though immune exposures that went unrecorded were likely present. The donor tested CMV seronegative and was one of the 352 seronegative cohort members. Each donor provided a peripheral blood sample, and peripheral blood mononuclear cells were used for TCR beta sequencing. The Qiagen DNeasy Blood Extraction Kit was used to extract genomic DNA from the blood cell samples. The library was built by means of the immunoSEQ multiplex PCR assay. A mixture of 60 forward primers for TCR Vbeta segments and 13 reverse primers for TCR Jbeta segments was used in the multiplex PCR. The CDR3 region of rearranged TCR beta genes was amplified from genomic DNA by a multiplex PCR assay. The Illumina HiSeq System was used to sequence the amplified TCR beta libraries as 87-base-pair reads. The source study handled its data this way. In a later analysis, about 80 million unique TCR beta chains were counted across the 690 or so repertoires, and roughly 10 million of these chains were shared by at least two donors. Raw reads were error-corrected and collapsed into unique sequences by a nearest-neighbor algorithm in which closely related sequences were merged to remove PCR and sequencing errors. To assign V, D and J gene segments, CDR3 sequences were aligned to IMGT reference sequences. For a sequence to be retained, at least a six-nucleotide match to both a V gene segment and a J gene segment was required. A rearrangement counted as productive if the CDR3 had no stop codons and remained in frame with V and J, and every other rearrangement counted as non-productive. CDR3 was defined according to IMGT convention as the region running from the second conserved V-encoded cysteine to the conserved J-encoded phenylalanine. In an earlier analysis of around 540 of the donors, sequences lacking an unambiguous match to a single V gene segment were excluded. An earlier analysis of 587 of the donors called V segments functional above 56.7% productive rearrangements and segregating when the between-donor standard deviation exceeded 5%. A statistical classification framework was developed to diagnose cytomegalovirus status using the catalog of TCR beta chain sequences. V and J gene assignment, in a later analysis, came from comparing TCR nucleotide sequences with IMGT/GENE-DB human TR gene sequences. In a later analysis, CDR3 sequences and most-parsimonious VDJ recombination scenarios were assigned using the TCRdist pipeline. In a later analysis, each TCR beta chain was defined by its CDR3 amino acid sequence together with its V-gene family, and reads lacking a unique V-gene family were excluded. To address suspected cross-contamination and a sequencing artifact, a later analysis removed around 590 highly shared, low-generation-probability nucleotide sequences. In a later analysis, a clonal expansion index for each public chain was calculated from normalized within-repertoire ranks of inferred template counts. Generation probabilities in a later analysis came from a VDJ recombination model fitted to out-of-frame rearrangements, and those results were checked against IGoR. In a later analysis, hypergeometric tests were used to score TCR-TCR, TCR-HLA and TCR-CMV co-occurrence, with a repertoire-size bias correction applied to TCR pairs. In a later analysis, false discovery rates were estimated by permuting HLA or CMV assignments 20 times. A later analysis grouped co-occurring TCRs with DBSCAN, adding TCRdist sequence similarity when clustering within HLA-allele-positive subsets. For co-occurrence clustering, repertoires with fewer than 30,000 or more than 120,000 public chains were excluded, along with roughly 5 repertoires with anomalous nucleotide sharing. TCRdb holds this immuneACCESS table with in-frame rearrangements only. Some clones are missing; in checked studies, unresolved V genes explain under half, and the rest has no known cause. For V, J and clone size, that table is used; D and trimming come from the DNA. The sample profile shows approximately 77,000 clones; 75% to 80% of them were found once. The top ten clonotypes cover approximately 4.4% of the sample.

Sample: PBMCs. This TCR came from a man in his forties or fifties in good health and CMV-seronegative. The V gene is TRBV4-2 and the J gene is TRBJ1-2, with 7 bases aligning to TRBD1. The CDR3 protein is CASSQDWDRWNYGYTF. The nucleotide sequence reads TGTGCCAGCAGCCAAGATTGGGACAGATGGAACTATGGCTACACCTTC.